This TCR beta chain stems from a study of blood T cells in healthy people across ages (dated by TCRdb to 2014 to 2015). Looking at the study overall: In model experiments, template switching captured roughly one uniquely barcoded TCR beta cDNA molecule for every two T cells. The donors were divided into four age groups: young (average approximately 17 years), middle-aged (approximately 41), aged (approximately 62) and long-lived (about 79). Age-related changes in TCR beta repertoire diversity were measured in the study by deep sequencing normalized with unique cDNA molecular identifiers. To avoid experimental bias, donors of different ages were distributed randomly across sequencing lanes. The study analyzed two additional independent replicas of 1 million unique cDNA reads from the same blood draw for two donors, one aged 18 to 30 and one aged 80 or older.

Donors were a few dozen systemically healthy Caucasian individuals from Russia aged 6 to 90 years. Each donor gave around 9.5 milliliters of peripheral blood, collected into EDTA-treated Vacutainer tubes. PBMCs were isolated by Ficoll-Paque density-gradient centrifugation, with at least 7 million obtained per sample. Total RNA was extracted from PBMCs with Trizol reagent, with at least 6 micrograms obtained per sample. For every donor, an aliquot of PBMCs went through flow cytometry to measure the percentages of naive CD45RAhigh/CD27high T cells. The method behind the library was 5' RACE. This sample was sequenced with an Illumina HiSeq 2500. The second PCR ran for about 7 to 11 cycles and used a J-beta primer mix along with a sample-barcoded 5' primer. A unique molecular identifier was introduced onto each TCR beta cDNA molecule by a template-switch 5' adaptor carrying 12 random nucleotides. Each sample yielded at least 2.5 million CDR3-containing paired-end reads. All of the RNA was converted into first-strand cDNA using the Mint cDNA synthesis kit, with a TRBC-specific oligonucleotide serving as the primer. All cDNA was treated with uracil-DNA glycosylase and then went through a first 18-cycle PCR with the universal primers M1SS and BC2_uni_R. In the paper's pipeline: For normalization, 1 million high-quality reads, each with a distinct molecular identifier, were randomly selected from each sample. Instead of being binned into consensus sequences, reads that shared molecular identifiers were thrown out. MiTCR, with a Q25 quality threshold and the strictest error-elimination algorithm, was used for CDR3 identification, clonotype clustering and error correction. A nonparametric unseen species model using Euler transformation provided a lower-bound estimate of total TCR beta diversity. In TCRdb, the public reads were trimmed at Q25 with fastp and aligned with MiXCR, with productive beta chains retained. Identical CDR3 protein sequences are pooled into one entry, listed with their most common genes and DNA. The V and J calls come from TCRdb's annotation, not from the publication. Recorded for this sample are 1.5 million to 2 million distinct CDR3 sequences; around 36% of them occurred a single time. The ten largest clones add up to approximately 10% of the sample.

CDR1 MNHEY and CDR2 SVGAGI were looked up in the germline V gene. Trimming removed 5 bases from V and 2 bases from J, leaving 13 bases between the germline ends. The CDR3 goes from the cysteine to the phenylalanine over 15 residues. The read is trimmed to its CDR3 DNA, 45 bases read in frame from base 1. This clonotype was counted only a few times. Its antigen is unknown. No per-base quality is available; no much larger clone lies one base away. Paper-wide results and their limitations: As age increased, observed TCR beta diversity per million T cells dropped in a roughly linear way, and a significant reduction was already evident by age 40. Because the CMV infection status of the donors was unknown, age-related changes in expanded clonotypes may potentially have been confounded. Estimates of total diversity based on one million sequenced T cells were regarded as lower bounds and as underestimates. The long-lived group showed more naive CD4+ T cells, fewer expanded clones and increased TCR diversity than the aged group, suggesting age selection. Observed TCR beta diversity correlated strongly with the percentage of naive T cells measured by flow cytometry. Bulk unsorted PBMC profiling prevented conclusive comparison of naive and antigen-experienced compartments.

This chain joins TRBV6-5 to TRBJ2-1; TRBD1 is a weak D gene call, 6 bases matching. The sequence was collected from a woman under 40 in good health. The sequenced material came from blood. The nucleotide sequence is TGTGCCAGCAGTGGGGGCCTTTCCGCCTACAATGAGCAGTTCTTC. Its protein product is CASSGGLSAYNEQFF.